Listed here is a single TCR beta chain. Antigen specificity is unknown. V lost 3 bases to trimming and J lost 1 base; unmatched junction nucleotides: 5. Germline assignment: CDR1 GTSNPN and CDR2 SVGIG (reference sequence). CDR3 size: 16 residues. TCRdb's copy holds only in-frame clones and misses some; the assay was immunoSEQ multiplex PCR. The repertoire holds around 70,000 clones, with around nine tenths as singletons. This sample is drawn from a study of cytotoxic CD8 clonotypes in ibrutinib-treated CLL. Study information: The study included 11 relapsed/refractory and 15 treatment-naive patients; 17 to 18 had IGHV unmutated disease. Study-level points and caveats: Elevated clonality accompanied ibrutinib response, with a return toward baseline values at progression. Contraction or stability on treatment was seen for public clonotypes, which were uncommon.

Sequencing was performed on PBMCs, taken after 12 months of ibrutinib treatment. The sequence was collected from a human donor with chronic lymphocytic leukemia. The chain employs TRBV30 and TRBJ2-6; 8 bases fit TRBD1. This CDR3 is CAWSRTGISGANVLTF. In DNA, the CDR3 is TGTGCCTGGAGCCGGACAGGGATATCTGGGGCCAACGTCCTGACTTTC.